These 16 T cell receptor beta chains share one sample of origin, sequenced in a study of breast tumors, draining lymph nodes, adjacent tissues. Breast cancer patients provided tissue from their axillary draining lymph nodes. TCRdb analysed the multiplex PCR reads with MiXCR anew, one entry per CDR3 protein. The data contain about 80,000 distinct CDR3 sequences, about 21% of them singletons. Sequences were obtained from axillary lymph node tissue. The receptors were sampled from a female donor with breast cancer. Some clones in this sample may be carry-over from other donors' samples.

There are many counts of this clonotype. The J gene is TRBJ2-1, the V gene TRBV5-8; D call uncertain. CDR3 length: 15 amino acids. Germline V gives CDR1 SGHTS, CDR2 YDEGEE. Trimming took 1 base from V and 0 from J, leaving 8 bases between them. CDR3 protein: CASSLSDGSYNEQFF. For the CDR3, the DNA is TGTGCCAGCAGCTTGAGTGACGGCTCCTACAATGAGCAGTTCTTC.

This clonotype was seen only a few times. The chain has TRBV27 and TRBJ2-7; 11 bases are a match to TRBD1. The length of the CDR3 is 18 residues. Unmatched junction bases numbered 14, after V lost 6 bases and J lost 1 base. Per the germline V gene, CDR1 is MNHEY and CDR2 is SMNVEV (reference sequence). Here the CDR3 reads CASSRTGGSLIMSYEQYF. The CDR3 bases are TGTGCCAGCAGCCGGACAGGGGGCTCTCTAATAATGTCCTACGAGCAGTACTTC.

This clonotype appeared many times. This chain connects TRBV30 to TRBJ1-2; D is uncertain. The CDR3 sequence is 11 residues long. The ends were cut back, 0 bases at V and 7 bases at J, with 6 bases in the middle. From germline, CDR1 is GTSNPN and CDR2 SVGIG (reference sequence). The CDR3 DNA follows: TGTGCCTGGAGTGTCAAGGCTGGCTACACCTTC. This codes for CAWSVKAGYTF.

About this clonotype: A much larger clone differs from this one at a single base, so this may be a read error. The DNA for the CDR3 is TGTTCCAGCAGTTCGCGGGCCGGGACTGGGCAAGAGACCCAGTACTTC. Its translation: CSSSSRAGTGQETQYF. The chain joins TRBV7-6 to TRBJ2-5; D is perhaps TRBD2 (6 bases). CDR1 SGHVS and CDR2 FNYEAQ come from the germline V gene. The CDR3 spans 16 residues.

This clonotype was seen repeatedly, ten times or more. V gene TRBV20-1 combines with J gene TRBJ2-7, with D possibly matching TRBD1 (5 bases). Germline-derived CDR1 and CDR2 are DFQATT and SNEGSKA (reference sequence). There are 14 residues in the CDR3. V gave up 8 bases and J gave up 5 bases, with 22 bases separating them. The CDR3 coding sequence is TGCAGTCCCCAAAGCCGGTCAGCAGGGCACGAGCAGTACTTC. Its protein product is CSPQSRSAGHEQYF.

Concerning this clonotype: This may be a read error, as it is one base from a much larger clone. The J gene is TRBJ2-7, the V gene TRBV30, with D possibly TRBD2 on 6 matching bases. Germline-derived CDR1 and CDR2 are GTSNPN and SVGIG (reference sequence). The CDR3 has 14 amino acids. The CDR3 DNA reads as TGTGCCCGGAGCGAGGGCGGGACCTCCTACGAGCAGTACTTC. This gives the protein CARSEGGTSYEQYF.

This chain connects TRBV6-5 to TRBJ1-1; tentative D call: TRBD1 (5 bases). Trimming pared 8 bases from V and 0 bases from J, leaving 16 bases between. CDR1 is MNHEY and CDR2 is SVGAGI in the germline V gene. The CDR3 is 15 residues long. The CDR3 loop is CASRPGRGMNTEAFF. Written as DNA, the CDR3 is TGTGCCAGCCGCCCGGGGAGGGGTATGAACACTGAAGCTTTCTTT.

This clonotype has at least ten counts. This chain connects TRBV2 to TRBJ1-2; 10 nucleotides match TRBD1. The CDR3 consists of 13 residues. Germline lookup yields CDR1 SNHLY and CDR2 FYNNEI. With V trimmed by 5 bases and J by 5 bases, 2 bases remained unmatched. The CDR3 region is CASSWDRGYGYTF. As DNA, the CDR3 is TGTGCCAGCAGTTGGGACAGGGGATATGGCTACACCTTC.

This clonotype was seen ten or more times. The chain has TRBV4-1 and TRBJ2-1; 8 nucleotides agree with TRBD2. The CDR3 is made up of 13 amino acids. The germline V gene has CDR1 MGHRA and CDR2 YSYEKL. J was trimmed by 15 bases and V by 1 base; bases with no gene match: 8. The CDR3 nucleotides are TGCGCCAGCAGCCAAGGGCGGGGGGCTAGCTCGTTCTTC. Protein sequence: CASSQGRGASSFF.

This clonotype was observed many times. This chain links TRBV20-1 with TRBJ2-3; TRBD2 matches at 9 bases. Germline V gene data show CDR1 as DFQATT and CDR2 as SNEGSKA (reference sequence). The CDR3 has 17 amino acids. V was clipped by 6 bases and J by 4 bases; unmatched bases: 17. The CDR3 sequence is CSATPWGSGRVADTQYF. The CDR3 nucleotides read TGCAGTGCCACCCCATGGGGTAGCGGGAGAGTCGCAGATACGCAGTATTTT.

The CDR3 region is CASSYQRGDPFF. The CDR3 DNA reads TGTGCCAGCAGTTATCAACGCGGGGATCCTTTCTTT. The chain links TRBV6-6 to TRBJ1-1, with no clear D. CDR1 MNHNY and CDR2 SVGAGI come from the germline V gene (reference sequence). CDR3 length: 12 residues. V lost 3 bases and J lost 12, with 14 bases in between.

This clonotype was counted at least ten times. The chain recombines TRBV4-1 with TRBJ1-2; D possibly corresponds to TRBD1 (6 bases). There are 14 residues in the CDR3. In germline, CDR1 is MGHRA, CDR2 YSYEKL. Trimming removed 1 base from V and 11 bases from J, with 17 bases in between. The CDR3, as DNA: TGCGCCAGCAGCCAAGCACACAGGGTCTTAGGGTACACCTTC. This codes for CASSQAHRVLGYTF.

V and J are TRBV27 and TRBJ2-2; D is perhaps TRBD1 (5 bases). The V gene lost 3 bases and the J gene lost 5 bases, with 10 bases spanning the gap. The CDR3 has 14 residues. CDR1 MNHEY and CDR2 SMNVEV come from the germline V gene (reference sequence). The DNA for the CDR3 is TGTGCCAGCAGTTTTGGGGCGGCTACCGGGGAGCTGTTTTTT. This gives the protein CASSFGAATGELFF.

This sequence joins TRBV30 and TRBJ2-2; D not certain. Per germline, CDR1 GTSNPN and CDR2 SVGIG (reference sequence). CDR3 length: 14 residues. Trimming took 0 bases from V and 2 from J, leaving 7 bases between them. The CDR3 sequence is CAWSVRVNTGELFF. CDR3 nucleotide sequence: TGTGCCTGGAGTGTAAGAGTTAACACCGGGGAGCTGTTTTTT.

This clonotype has a count of ten or more. This chain joins TRBV7-8 and TRBJ2-3; 7 bases match TRBD2. The V gene's germline CDR1 is SGHVS and CDR2 FQNEAQ. This CDR3 comprises 16 residues. The junction had 5 bases not matched to a gene; V was cut back by 2 bases and J by 0 bases. The CDR3 DNA reads as TGTGCCAGCAGCTTATACGGGGGGACTAGCACAGATACGCAGTATTTT. This encodes CASSLYGGTSTDTQYF.

In the case of this clonotype: A single base separates this from a much larger clone, so it may be a read error. The chain couples TRBV7-9 to TRBJ1-5; maybe TRBD1 (5 bases). Per the germline V gene, CDR1 is SEHNR and CDR2 is FQNEAQ (reference sequence). The length of the CDR3 is 16 residues. Trimming took off 0 bases at V and 2 bases at J, with 11 bases between the two ends. The CDR3 here is CASSLAFAGRNQPQHF. The DNA of the CDR3 is TGTGCCAGCAGCTTAGCGTTCGCAGGGCGCAATCAGCCCCAGCATTTT.